The T cell receptor (beta chain) under discussion was sequenced for a study of blood T cell repertoires in COVID-19 (dated by TCRdb to about 2020). General notes on the study: Samples from collaborators originated in the United States, Italy and Spain and spanned both the acute and convalescent phases of COVID-19. The prospective study material was composed of cDNA or gDNA derived from T cells, B-cell-depleted T cells, or PBMCs. Deeply sampled blood TCRbeta repertoires from subjects exposed to, actively infected with, or recovered from COVID-19 were included in the dataset. The repertoires were released in a freely available public database meant as a resource for research on the immune response to SARS-CoV-2. Samples came from the ongoing ImmuneRACE study (first 160 participants) plus 1,254 subjects from 6 global collaborators. A de-identified subject ID, COVID-19 status, age in years and sex were almost always included in the sample metadata. Where available, HLA class I and class II types were obtained from metadata supplied by the sample provider rather than from assay-based typing. Results the study describes overall, beyond this receptor: Clinical and demographic metadata were provided uncurated, with the amount varying by source and participant.

Whole blood was collected in K2EDTA tubes by collaborating institutions according to the institutions' own protocols. For TCRbeta analysis, collaborators shipped samples in one of three forms: frozen whole blood, isolated PBMCs, or DNA extracted from either of those sample types. TCRbeta CDR3 regions were amplified from genomic DNA by means of the immunoSEQ Assay, a bias-controlled multiplex PCR. Concerning the study's data processing: The number of nucleated cells in each sample was estimated by amplification of reference gene primers within the assay. To quantify the absolute abundance of each unique TCRbeta CDR3 rearrangement, sequence reads were collapsed and filtered. For each sample, productive Simpson clonality was calculated by taking the square root of Simpson's diversity index across productive rearrangements. TCRdb retrieved this table from immuneACCESS and kept in-frame rearrangements only. Not all clones are present; in checked studies, unresolved V genes account for under half, and no reason is known for the remainder. V, J and clone size reflect that table, while D and trimming were determined from the DNA. The sample table shows 60,000 to 80,000 clones, and 80% to 85% are seen once. The ten most abundant clones make up approximately 8.8% of the sample.

The germline V gene (reference sequence) yields LNHDA for CDR1 and SQIVND for CDR2. The cysteine opens and the phenylalanine closes a CDR3 of 16 amino acids. Of all the DNA, just the CDR3 is kept, 48 bases in frame from base 1. Here V drops 4 bases and J drops 9 bases, and the junction holds 14 bases not matched to any gene. Notes on this clone: The antigen it binds to is not known. No base quality values were provided; no much bigger clone lies one nucleotide off.

Recombination joined TRBV19 with TRBJ1-5, with TRBD1 matching 8 junction bases. The clonotype originates from a man aged 50 to 59 with active COVID-19. The sample consisted of peripheral blood. The CDR3 in this case is CASSTQGAGSQPPQHF. The sequenced DNA: TGTGCCAGTAGTACCCAGGGGGCCGGATCTCAGCCGCCCCAGCATTTT.